This entry features one T cell receptor beta chain sequence. Its target is not known. Germline V CDR1 and CDR2: KGHSH, LQKENI. The CDR3 runs 13 residues. This sample is part of a study of T cells expressing NK-cell markers. Study information: Sequencing covered eight donors, seven HCMV-seropositive and one seronegative. Overall study results and limits: Among CD8+ T cells from five or six donors, dominant NKG2C+ clonotypes accounted for about 1.0-7.5%.

TCRdb processed the 5' RACE reads again and assigns one entry to each CDR3 protein, with no DNA. Here the sample table reports a few hundred thousand distinct CDR3 sequences. The chain employs TRBV18 and TRBJ1-2. Sample: blood T cells: a sorted CD56 or NKG2C T cell subset, CD4+ or CD8+ T cells, or bulk PBMC T cells (not recorded which). The receptor comes from a man aged 18 to 69 in good health. The CDR3 reads CASSPIRDGDYTF.